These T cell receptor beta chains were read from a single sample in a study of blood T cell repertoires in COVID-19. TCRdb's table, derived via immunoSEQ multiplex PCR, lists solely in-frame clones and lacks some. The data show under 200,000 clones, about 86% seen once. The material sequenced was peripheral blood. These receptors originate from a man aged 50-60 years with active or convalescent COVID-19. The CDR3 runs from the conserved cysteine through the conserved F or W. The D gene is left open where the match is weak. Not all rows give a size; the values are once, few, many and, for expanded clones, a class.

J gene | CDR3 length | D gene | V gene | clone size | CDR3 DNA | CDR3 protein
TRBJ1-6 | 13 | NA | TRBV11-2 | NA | TGTGCCAGCATATCAGGGGACGATTCACCCCTCCACTTT | CASISGDDSPLHF
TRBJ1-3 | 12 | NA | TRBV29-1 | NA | TGCAGCGGACAGGATCCTGGAAACACCATATATTTT | CSGQDPGNTIYF
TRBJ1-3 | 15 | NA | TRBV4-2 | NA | TGTGCCAGCAGCCAAGACAGGGGAACAGGAAACACCATATATTTT | CASSQDRGTGNTIYF
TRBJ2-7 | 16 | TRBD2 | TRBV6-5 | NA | TGTGCCAGCAGTTTTGCTACTAGCGGGAGTTTACGGGAGCAGTACTTC | CASSFATSGSLREQYF
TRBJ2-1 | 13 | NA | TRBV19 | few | TGTGCCAGTAGTAACGGGATATACAATGAGCAGTTCTTC | CASSNGIYNEQFF
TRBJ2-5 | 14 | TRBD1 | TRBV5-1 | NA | TGCGCCAGCAGCTATACGGGGACAGAAGAGACCCAGTACTTC | CASSYTGTEETQYF
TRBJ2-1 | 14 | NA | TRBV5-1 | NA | TGCGCCAGCACTTTGACAGGCTACTACAATGAGCAGTTCTTC | CASTLTGYYNEQFF
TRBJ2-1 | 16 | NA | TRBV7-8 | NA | TGTGCCAGCAGCCTGTTTAGGACTGGGCCCTACAATGAGCAGTTCTTC | CASSLFRTGPYNEQFF
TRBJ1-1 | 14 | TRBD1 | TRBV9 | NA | TGTGCCAGCAGCGTAGGGACAGGGCGGACTGAAGCTTTCTTT | CASSVGTGRTEAFF
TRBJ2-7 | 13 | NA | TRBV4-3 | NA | TGCGCCAGCAGCCCAGGGTTAGGGTACGAGCAGTACTTC | CASSPGLGYEQYF
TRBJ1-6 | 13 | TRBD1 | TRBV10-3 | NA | TGTGCCATCAGGGGACAGGTTGATTCACCCCTCCACTTT | CAIRGQVDSPLHF
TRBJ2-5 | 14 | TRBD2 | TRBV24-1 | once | TGTGCCACCAGGGCTAGCGGGAGCAGAGAGACCCAGTACTTC | CATRASGSRETQYF
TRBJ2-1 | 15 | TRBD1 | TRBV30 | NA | TGTGCCCTCGGACAGGGGACCCTCTCCTACAATGAGCAGTTCTTC | CALGQGTLSYNEQFF
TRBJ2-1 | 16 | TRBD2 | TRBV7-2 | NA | TGTGCCAGCAGCTTAGCAGGGACTAGCGGGGGAAATGAGCAGTTCTTC | CASSLAGTSGGNEQFF
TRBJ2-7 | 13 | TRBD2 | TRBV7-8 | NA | TGTGCCAGCAGCCTTAGCGGGATGGGGGAGCAGTACTTC | CASSLSGMGEQYF
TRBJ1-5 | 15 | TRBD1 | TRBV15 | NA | TGTGCCACCAGCAGAAGATTGGGACAGGCCCTAGCCCAGCATTTT | CATSRRLGQALAQHF
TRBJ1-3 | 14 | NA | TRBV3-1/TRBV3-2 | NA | TGTGCCAGCAGCCCAGGGGAAACTGGAAACACCATATATTTT | CASSPGETGNTIYF
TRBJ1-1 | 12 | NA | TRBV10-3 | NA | TGTGCCACAGCGGACGGGAACACTGAAGCTTTCTTT | CATADGNTEAFF
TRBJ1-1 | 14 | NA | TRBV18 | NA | TGTGCCAGCTCCCCGACAGAAACCGGTCCTGAAGCTTTCTTT | CASSPTETGPEAFF
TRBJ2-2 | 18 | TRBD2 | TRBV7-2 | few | TGTGCCAGCAGACCGAAAGCGGGGGGGACTTTGAACACCGGGGAGCTGTTTTTT | CASRPKAGGTLNTGELFF
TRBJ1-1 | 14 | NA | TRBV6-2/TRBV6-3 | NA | TGTGCCAGCAGTTTAACGGGGGGGCGCACTGAAGCTTTCTTT | CASSLTGGRTEAFF
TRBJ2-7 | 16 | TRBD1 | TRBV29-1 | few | TGCAGCGTTGGCGGGGTAAGGACAGGGGTTTCCTACGAGCAGTACTTC | CSVGGVRTGVSYEQYF
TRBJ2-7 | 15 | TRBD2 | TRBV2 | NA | TGTGCCAGCACCTGGACTAGCCGGAGCTCCTACGAGCAGTACTTC | CASTWTSRSSYEQYF
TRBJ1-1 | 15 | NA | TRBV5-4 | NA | TGTGCCAGCAGCCCAAAGGACAGCCTGAACACTGAAGCTTTCTTT | CASSPKDSLNTEAFF
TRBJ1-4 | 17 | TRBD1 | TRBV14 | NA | TGTGCCAGCAGCCTGCAACCCCCAGGGGCAGGGGGTGAAAAACTGTTTTTT | CASSLQPPGAGGEKLFF
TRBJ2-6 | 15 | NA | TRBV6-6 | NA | TGTGCCAGCAACAAGAACAGGGCTGGGGCCAACGTCCTGACTTTC | CASNKNRAGANVLTF
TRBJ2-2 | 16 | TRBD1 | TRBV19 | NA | TGTGCCAGTAGCAAACAGGGGGCGCAAATGACCGGGGAGCTGTTTTTT | CASSKQGAQMTGELFF
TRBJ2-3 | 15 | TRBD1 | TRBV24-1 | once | TGTGCCACCAGTGACGCAGGGGGCGCGGCAGATACGCAGTATTTT | CATSDAGGAADTQYF
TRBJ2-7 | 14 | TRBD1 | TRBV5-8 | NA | TGTGCCAGCAGCCCCGGGACAGACCAATACGAGCAGTACTTC | CASSPGTDQYEQYF
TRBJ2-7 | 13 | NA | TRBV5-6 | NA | TGTGCCACGCGACCCGGGGGAGACTACGAGCAGTACTTC | CATRPGGDYEQYF
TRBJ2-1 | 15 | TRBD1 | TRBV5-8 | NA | TGTGCCAGCAGTTCTCGACAGGGCCCCTACAATGAGCAGTTCTTC | CASSSRQGPYNEQFF
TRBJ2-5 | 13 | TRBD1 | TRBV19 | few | TGTGCCAGTAGTGGGACAGGACAAGAGACCCAGTACTTC | CASSGTGQETQYF
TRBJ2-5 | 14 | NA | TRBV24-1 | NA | TGTGCCACCAGTGAACTGGGCCCCGACGAGACCCAGTACTTC | CATSELGPDETQYF
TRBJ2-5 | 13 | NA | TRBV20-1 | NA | TGCAGTGCTAGTGCACAGGGACGCGAGACCCAGTACTTC | CSASAQGRETQYF
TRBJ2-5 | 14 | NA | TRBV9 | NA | TGTGCCAGCAGCCCTCCGGGTCCTTTTGTGAGCCAGTACTTC | CASSPPGPFVSQYF
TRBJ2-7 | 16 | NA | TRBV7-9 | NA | TGTGCCAGCAGCTTAGGCGGGGTAGCGGCCCTTTACGAGCAGTACTTC | CASSLGGVAALYEQYF
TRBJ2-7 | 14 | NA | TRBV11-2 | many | TGTGCCAGCGCCTCGGAGCCTAGCTCCTACGAGCAGTACTTC | CASASEPSSYEQYF
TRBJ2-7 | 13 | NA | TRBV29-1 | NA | TGCAGCGTTGGAACACATAACTCCTACGAGCAGTACTTC | CSVGTHNSYEQYF
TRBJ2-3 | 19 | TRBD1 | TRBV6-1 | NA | TGTGCCAGCAGTGAAGCATGGACAGGGGCCGGTAACCCCACAGATACGCAGTATTTT | CASSEAWTGAGNPTDTQYF